A single TCR beta chain is shown here with its context. This CDR3 comprises 16 residues. In germline, CDR1 is SQVTM, CDR2 ANQGSEA. With V trimmed by 1 base and J by 3 bases, 8 bases remained unmatched. The sample comes from a study of cytomegalovirus exposure and HLA in healthy donors. PCR was performed using 60 Vbeta and 13 Jbeta primers. The data were produced by immunoSEQ multiplex PCR, yet TCRdb's version contains in-frame clones alone and is incomplete. This sample has fewer than 250,000 clones, with 81% found just once. Sequences were obtained from PBMCs. The chain joins TRBV29-1 to TRBJ2-7; 11 bases are a match to TRBD2. The TCR sequence derives from a middle-aged man in good health and CMV-seropositive. The CDR3 region is CSVEGLAGGLGYEQYF. CDR3 DNA sequence: TGCAGCGTTGAAGGTCTAGCGGGAGGTCTAGGCTACGAGCAGTACTTC.